At least ten counts were recorded for the clone carrying this T cell receptor (beta chain). Unmatched junction bases numbered 20, after V lost 8 bases and J lost 1 base. The length of the CDR3 is 20 residues. The source of the sample is a study of identical twins. TCRdb fed the 5' RACE reads into MiXCR, producing one record per CDR3 protein. This table holds hundreds of thousands of distinct CDR3 sequences, 6% to 6.5% found once. The sequenced sample consisted of naive T cells sorted from blood. The chain joins TRBV12-3 or TRBV12-4 to TRBJ2-5, with 12 positions matching TRBD2. The clonotype originates from a man aged 18-30 years in good health. CDR3 nucleotides: TGTGCCAGCTCTGGTCCAGGGGGACTAGCGGGCCCCTGGCTCCAAGAGACCCAGTACTTC. This translates into CASSGPGGLAGPWLQETQYF.